This passage covers 27 T cell receptor beta chains from one sample sequenced in a study of cytomegalovirus exposure and HLA in healthy donors. PCR was performed using 60 Vbeta and 13 Jbeta primers. The data were produced by immunoSEQ multiplex PCR, yet TCRdb's version contains in-frame clones alone and is incomplete. The sample lists over 200,000 clones, 75% to 85% occurring once. The source material was PBMCs. These receptors were taken from a woman aged 55-70 years in good health and CMV-seropositive.

The V call is TRBV2, the J call TRBJ1-4; D gene unclear. This CDR3 is 15 amino acids long. Germline loops: CDR1 SNHLY, CDR2 FYNNEI. Trimming left V 4 bases short and J 4 bases short, with 13 bases between. The CDR3 nucleotides are TGTGCCAGCAGTGCCAGGCAGAACGGTAATGAAAAACTGTTTTTT. Protein product: CASSARQNGNEKLFF.

The CDR3 region is CASSNLAGALQETQYF. In DNA, the CDR3 is TGTGCCAGTAGTAACCTAGCGGGAGCCCTCCAAGAGACCCAGTACTTC. The chain recombines TRBV19 with TRBJ2-5, with 10 positions matching TRBD2. Germline CDR1 LNHDA, CDR2 SQIVND (reference sequence). The trim removed 4 bases at V and 1 base at J, leaving 6 bases unmatched. The CDR3 is made up of 16 amino acids.

The gene calls are TRBV14 and TRBJ2-7, with 11 bases matching TRBD2. Germline loops: CDR1 SGHDN, CDR2 FVKESK. This CDR3 is built from 19 residues. The junction had 15 bases not matched to a gene; V was cut back by 5 bases and J by 0 bases. CDR3 region: CASSSKILAGGKVSYEQYF. DNA for the CDR3: TGTGCCAGCAGCTCCAAGATCCTAGCGGGGGGCAAAGTCTCCTACGAGCAGTACTTC.

This rearrangement joins TRBV6-6 to TRBJ2-1; a possible D gene is TRBD1 (5 bases). V lost 9 bases to trimming and J lost 8 bases, with 14 bases between them. The CDR3 spans 12 residues. Looked up from germline, CDR1 is MNHNY and CDR2 is SVGAGI (reference sequence). Here the CDR3 DNA reads TGTGCCAGTTCTCAGGTAGGGGATGAGCAGTTCTTC. This sequence encodes CASSQVGDEQFF.

The V gene is TRBV19, the J gene TRBJ2-1; 11 positions agree with TRBD2. The germline V gene encodes CDR1 LNHDA and CDR2 SQIVND (reference sequence). This CDR3 has 15 amino acids. Trimming at V came to 3 bases and at J to 7 bases, leaving 5 bases not matched to a gene. DNA for the CDR3: TGTGCCAGTAGTATTAGCGGGGGGGCCGGGAATGAGCAGTTCTTC. Translating gives CASSISGGAGNEQFF.

The rearrangement joins TRBV30 to TRBJ2-3, with 7 positions matching TRBD1. Trimming at V came to 4 bases and at J to 6 bases, leaving 10 bases not matched to a gene. Germline V CDR1 and CDR2: GTSNPN, SVGIG (reference sequence). The CDR3 sequence is 14 residues long. The CDR3 is CAWNPGGFGDTQYF. In DNA form, the CDR3 reads TGTGCCTGGAATCCAGGGGGATTTGGGGATACGCAGTATTTT.

The CDR3 DNA is TGTGCCAGCAGTTATGGGCCCGCCACAGATACGCAGTATTTT. Translating gives CASSYGPATDTQYF. The chain joins TRBV6-5 to TRBJ2-3, with D uncertain. CDR3 size: 14 residues. The germline gives CDR1 MNHEY, CDR2 SVGAGI. V lost 3 bases and J 2 bases, leaving 9 bases between the germline ends.

The count of this clone is one. J is TRBJ1-5 and V is TRBV7-2; 8 positions agree with TRBD1. The germline gives CDR1 SGHTA, CDR2 FQGNSA. This CDR3 has 14 residues. Losses at the gene ends were 5 bases for V and 7 bases for J; bases not matched to a gene: 7. Here the CDR3 DNA reads TGTGCCAGCAGCCGACAGGGGACGGGGCAGCCCCAGCATTTT. Translation: CASSRQGTGQPQHF.

The chain employs TRBV7-2 and TRBJ2-3; D may be TRBD1 (5 bases). V was trimmed by 5 bases and J by 10 bases, leaving 16 bases between them. The CDR3 spans 13 residues. From germline, CDR1 is SGHTA and CDR2 FQGNSA. DNA for the CDR3: TGTGCCAGCAGCACAGAGAGATTAGGGGCGCAGTATTTT. This codes for CASSTERLGAQYF.

This clone appeared once. The chain is built from TRBV5-1 and TRBJ1-3; TRBD1 matches 7 bases. After removal of 3 bases from V and 4 bases from J, the junction contained 7 bases not matched to a gene. Looked up from germline, CDR1 is SGHRS and CDR2 is YFSETQ. The CDR3 has 15 residues. The CDR3 spells CASSSPVGQGNTIYF. As DNA, the CDR3 is TGCGCCAGCAGCTCCCCCGTGGGACAGGGAAACACCATATATTTT. Looking up the rest from reference TRBV5-1 and TRBJ1-3 gives the full variable domain: KAGVTQTPRYLIKTRGQQVTLSCSPISGHRSVSWYQQTPGQGLQFLFEYFSETQRNKGNFPGRFSGRQFSNSRSEMNVSTLELGDSALYLCASSSPVGQGNTIYFGEGSWLTVV.

V usage is TRBV7-8 and J usage is TRBJ2-5; possible D gene TRBD2, 6 bases. CDR1 and CDR2 (germline): SGHVS, FQNEAQ. The CDR3 is 14 residues long. V was cut by 4 bases and J by 5 bases, with 14 bases left in between. CDR3 bases: TGTGCCAGCAGCTCAAGACTAGTTGGGGAGACCCAGTACTTC. The encoded protein is CASSSRLVGETQYF.

The chain joins TRBV30 to TRBJ2-3; TRBD1 agrees at 7 bases. V shed 4 bases and J 1 base; nucleotides not matched to a gene: 11. This CDR3 is 16 amino acids long. The germline V gene has CDR1 GTSNPN and CDR2 SVGIG (reference sequence). Here the CDR3 reads CAWTDRVGFGTDTQYF. Written as DNA, the CDR3 is TGTGCCTGGACCGACAGGGTCGGTTTTGGCACAGATACGCAGTATTTT.

The V and J genes are TRBV7-8 and TRBJ2-7; 7 nucleotides align to TRBD1. V lost 1 base to trimming and J lost 0 bases; unmatched junction nucleotides: 6. CDR3 length equals 16 residues. CDR1 is SGHVS and CDR2 is FQNEAQ in the germline V gene. In DNA form, the CDR3 reads TGTGCCAGCAGCTTAGGGGGTCAGGGGGTCTCCTACGAGCAGTACTTC. Protein: CASSLGGQGVSYEQYF.

The gene calls are TRBV6-1 and TRBJ1-6; D gene ambiguous. The germline V gene has CDR1 MNHNS and CDR2 SASEGT. There are 13 residues in the CDR3. The V end lost 1 base, the J end lost 8 bases, and 6 bases lay between the germline ends. This CDR3 is CASSEVTDSPLHF. CDR3 DNA: TGTGCCAGCAGTGAAGTGACTGATTCACCCCTCCACTTT.

This chain links TRBV2 with TRBJ2-2; 7 positions agree with TRBD2. The CDR3 runs 15 residues. The junction had 8 bases not matched to a gene; V was cut back by 4 bases and J by 6 bases. CDR1 is SNHLY and CDR2 is FYNNEI in the germline V gene. CDR3 DNA sequence: TGTGCCAGCAGTGTCAACGTGGGAGGGTCCGGGGAGCTGTTTTTT. Encoded protein: CASSVNVGGSGELFF.

This clone was observed once. V is TRBV5-1 and J is TRBJ1-5; the D gene is possibly TRBD1 (5 bases). V was pared by 1 base and J by 6 bases, with 11 bases between. The CDR3 sequence is 14 residues long. Germline loops: CDR1 SGHRS, CDR2 YFSETQ. The CDR3 loop reads CASSLQGNGQPQHF. The DNA for the CDR3 is TGCGCCAGCAGCTTGCAGGGTAACGGTCAGCCCCAGCATTTT.

The genes are TRBV19 and TRBJ2-7, with a weak D call TRBD2 (6 bases). Germline V gene lookup returns CDR1 LNHDA and CDR2 SQIVND (reference sequence). The germline V and J ends were trimmed by 3 bases and 5 bases, with 11 bases remaining between them. The CDR3 length is 13 residues. This CDR3 reads CASSIIPGDEQYF. CDR3 DNA: TGTGCCAGTAGTATCATCCCGGGAGACGAGCAGTACTTC.

This clone has just a few counts. At one end the junction does not follow the germline gene, possibly because of a read error. V gene TRBV6-1 combines with J gene TRBJ2-5; 9 nucleotides agree with TRBD1. CDR1 and CDR2 from the germline V gene are MNHNS and SASEGT. CDR3 length: 15 amino acids. CDR3 in amino acids: CATSDRDREMETQYF. Written as DNA, the CDR3 is TGTGCCACCAGTGACCGGGACAGGGAAATGGAGACCCAGTACTTC.

V gene TRBV5-6 combines with J gene TRBJ2-3; TRBD2 agrees at 8 bases. Germline loops: CDR1 SGHDT, CDR2 YYEEEE. CDR3 length: 16 amino acids. Trimming cost V 4 bases and J 2 bases; bases outside gene matches: 9. The CDR3 nucleotides read TGTGCCAGCAGCAAAGTAGCGGGAACTTACACAGATACGCAGTATTTT. Translating it yields CASSKVAGTYTDTQYF.

In the case of this clone: Distinct nucleotide sequences in the sample also encode this CDR3. This chain links TRBV6-5 with TRBJ1-3; possibly TRBD1 for D (5 bases). Trimming left V 0 bases short and J 1 base short, with 10 bases between. This CDR3 is built from 16 residues. CDR1 and CDR2 (germline): MNHEY, SVGAGI. CDR3 DNA: TGTGCCAGCAGTTACTCCCTTGCAGGGTCTGGAAACACCATATATTTT. This encodes CASSYSLAGSGNTIYF.

The V gene is TRBV28, the J gene TRBJ1-5; TRBD1 matches 9 bases. Losses at the gene ends were 8 bases for V and 5 bases for J; bases not matched to a gene: 19. The CDR3 runs to 18 residues. Germline V gene lookup returns CDR1 MDHEN and CDR2 SYDVKM. The CDR3 region has the DNA TGTGCCAGCCCCGACCGGGACAGGGTGAGGTTTAATGATCAGCCCCAGCATTTT. Its translation: CASPDRDRVRFNDQPQHF.

The chain couples TRBV6-1 to TRBJ2-1; 11 bases are shared with TRBD2. CDR3 length equals 17 residues. V gave up 4 bases and J gave up 7 bases; unmatched junction bases: 12. Germline CDR1 and CDR2: MNHNS and SASEGT. CDR3 protein: CASSALAGGPNMNEQFF. The CDR3 DNA follows: TGTGCCAGCAGTGCCTTAGCGGGGGGGCCTAATATGAATGAGCAGTTCTTC.

This chain links TRBV29-1 with TRBJ2-3, with TRBD1 identical over 9 bases. This CDR3 region has 13 residues. CDR1 and CDR2 (germline): SQVTM, ANQGSEA. Trimming at V came to 7 bases and at J to 3 bases, leaving 5 bases not matched to a gene. The CDR3: CSGEDRGTDTQYF. For the CDR3, the DNA is TGCAGCGGTGAGGACAGGGGAACAGATACGCAGTATTTT.

The CDR3, as DNA: TGTGCCAGCCTAGGAGGAGGGGCGAGTAATGAAAAACTGTTTTTT. Its translation: CASLGGGASNEKLFF. The V call is TRBV6-6, the J call TRBJ1-4, with D maybe TRBD1 (5 bases). CDR1 and CDR2 from the germline V gene are MNHNY and SVGAGI (reference sequence). The CDR3 is made up of 15 amino acids. The V and J ends lost 8 bases and 4 bases respectively, with 17 bases between them.

The chain couples TRBV5-4 to TRBJ2-3; 7 bases map to TRBD1. The CDR3 loop spans 14 amino acids. The ends lost 4 bases at V and 6 bases at J; junction bases unmatched: 8. CDR1 and CDR2 from the germline V gene are SGHNT and YYREEE (reference sequence). Written as DNA, the CDR3 is TGTGCCAGCAGCGGGACAGATCGAGGGGATACGCAGTATTTT. Amino acids: CASSGTDRGDTQYF.

The rearrangement links TRBV4-3 to TRBJ1-4, with 8 bases fitting TRBD1. The CDR3 spans 19 residues. Germline CDR1 is LGHNA and CDR2 is YSLEER. V lost 4 bases, J lost 6 bases, and 19 bases stayed unmatched. The CDR3 coding sequence is TGCGCCAGCAGCCTCTCCGGGACAGGTACCATAGCGGGGGATGAAAAACTGTTTTTT. It is translated as CASSLSGTGTIAGDEKLFF.

The chain couples TRBV15 to TRBJ2-7, with 10 bases fitting TRBD1. The CDR3 contains 16 residues. V was pared by 1 base and J by 6 bases, with 9 bases of the junction left unmatched. Looked up from germline, CDR1 is LNHNV and CDR2 is YYDKDF (reference sequence). The CDR3 loop is CATSRGRGQGESEQYF. The CDR3 region has the DNA TGTGCCACCAGCAGAGGCCGTGGACAGGGGGAGTCCGAGCAGTACTTC.